This T cell receptor beta chain was retrieved from a study of blood T cell repertoires in COVID-19. Study information: The samples span acute and convalescent COVID-19 from the United States, Italy and Spain. T cells, B-cell-depleted T cells, or PBMCs supplied cDNA or gDNA.

Original data processing: Nucleated cell number was recorded as an estimate derived from reference gene primer amplification. Assay used: immunoSEQ multiplex PCR; TCRdb lists only in-frame clones, some missing. V, J and clone size were drawn from that table, and D and trimming were deduced from the DNA. The table includes approximately 250,000 clones, around four fifths detected once. This clone has only a few counts. CDR1 and CDR2 from the germline V gene are MNHEY and SVGEGT. The CDR3 totals 14 residues. V was cut by 3 bases and J by 7 bases, with 13 bases left in between. The J gene is TRBJ1-3, the V gene TRBV6-2 or TRBV6-3; no firm D call. The sequence derives from a woman aged 55-75 years with active or convalescent COVID-19. Sequencing was performed on peripheral blood. The CDR3 loop reads CASSYQDSFNTIYF. In nucleotides, the CDR3 is TGTGCCAGCAGTTATCAGGACTCCTTTAACACCATATATTTT.